This T cell receptor beta chain stems from a study of shared clonotypes between healthy human individuals. Whole-study results and caveats: Represented genetic and exposure-history diversity was restricted by having few donors.

The protocol was immunoSEQ multiplex PCR, while the TCRdb copy is restricted to in-frame clones and leaves out a portion. The sample lists about 490,000 clones, roughly 85% occurring once. Germline-derived CDR1 and CDR2 are SGHTA and FQGNSA. V gave up 3 bases and J gave up 6 bases, with 12 bases separating them. This CDR3 comprises 13 residues. This clone was seen only a few times. As yet, its antigen is unknown. V usage is TRBV7-2 and J usage is TRBJ2-7; D gene ambiguous. The sequenced sample consisted of PBMCs. The sequence came from a woman aged 35 to 49 in good health. Some clones in this sample may be carry-over from other donors' samples. The CDR3 sequence: CASSFSVFVEQYF. Written as DNA, the CDR3 is TGTGCCAGCAGCTTTTCGGTCTTTGTCGAGCAGTACTTC.